A single sample is the source of the 10 T cell receptor beta chains below, sequenced in a study of blood T cell repertoires in COVID-19. Repertoires were generated with immunoSEQ multiplex PCR, while TCRdb's copy carries only in-frame clones and drops some. This sample has under 200,000 clones; about nine tenths occur once, and the top ten carry 0.75% to 0.95%. What was sequenced was peripheral blood. The receptors were sampled from a woman aged 70 to 79 with acute or convalescent COVID-19.

The chain combines TRBV5-1 with TRBJ2-7, with TRBD2 matching 8 bases. Germline assignment: CDR1 SGHRS and CDR2 YFSETQ. The CDR3 has 13 amino acids. The V and J ends lost 4 bases and 7 bases, in that order; junction bases with no gene match: 7. CDR3 nucleotides: TGCGCCAGCAGCAGGGGACTAGTGGAAGAGCAGTACTTC. This encodes CASSRGLVEEQYF.

This chain connects TRBV11-3 to TRBJ2-3; D is possibly TRBD1 (6 bases). Germline loops: CDR1 SGHNT, CDR2 YENEEA. CDR3 length: 12 amino acids. Trimming left V 6 bases short and J 6 bases short, with 10 bases between. The CDR3 nucleotides read TGTGCCAGCAGGTCCACAGGGGATACGCAGTATTTT. Protein product: CASRSTGDTQYF.

The chain employs TRBV7-9 and TRBJ1-1; D not certain. Trimming pared 4 bases from V and 1 base from J, leaving 10 bases between. The V gene's germline CDR1 is SEHNR and CDR2 FQNEAQ (reference sequence). The CDR3 spans 14 residues. DNA of the CDR3: TGTGCCAGCAGCTCCTCTCTGCGGAACACTGAAGCTTTCTTT. It codes for CASSSSLRNTEAFF. The full variable domain, its missing parts supplied by reference TRBV7-9 and TRBJ1-1, is DTGVSQNPRHKITKRGQNVTFRCDPISEHNRLYWYRQTLGQGPEFLTYFQNEAQLEKSRLLSDRFSAERPKGSFSTLEIQRTEQGDSAMYLCASSSSLRNTEAFFGQGTRLTVV.

This chain links TRBV19 with TRBJ2-7, with D perhaps TRBD2 (6 bases). Germline assignment: CDR1 LNHDA and CDR2 SQIVND (reference sequence). The V end lost 6 bases, the J end lost 2 bases, and 17 bases lay between the germline ends. The CDR3 totals 15 residues. CDR3 nucleotides: TGTGCCAGTAGCGAGACGGGACTTCGGCCCTACGAGCAGTACTTC. Amino acids: CASSETGLRPYEQYF.

This rearrangement joins TRBV5-6 to TRBJ1-1, with TRBD1 identical over 10 bases. J was trimmed by 5 bases and V by 4 bases; bases with no gene match: 5. The CDR3 consists of 14 residues. Germline V gives CDR1 SGHDT, CDR2 YYEEEE. CDR3: CASSRVGQGTEAFF. As DNA, the CDR3 is TGTGCCAGCAGCCGGGTGGGACAGGGGACTGAAGCTTTCTTT.

The J gene is TRBJ1-2, the V gene TRBV5-1; TRBD1 agrees at 8 bases. Germline V gene data show CDR1 as SGHRS and CDR2 as YFSETQ. Unmatched junction bases numbered 9, after V lost 1 base and J lost 4 bases. The CDR3 has 16 residues. CDR3 sequence: CASSLQTQGASYGYTF. The CDR3 DNA reads TGCGCCAGCAGCTTGCAGACTCAGGGGGCAAGCTATGGCTACACCTTC.

V and J are TRBV14 and TRBJ1-5, with a weak D call TRBD1 (6 bases). Germline CDR1 and CDR2: SGHDN and FVKESK. The germline V and J ends were trimmed by 4 bases and 8 bases, with 9 bases remaining between them. The CDR3 is 12 residues long. CDR3 in DNA: TGTGCCAGCAGCCTTACAGGGAAGCCCCAGCATTTT. Translating it yields CASSLTGKPQHF.

The rearrangement links TRBV5-1 to TRBJ1-3; a weak D match, TRBD1 (5 bases). The germline V gene has CDR1 SGHRS and CDR2 YFSETQ. The CDR3 has 16 residues. V was clipped by 5 bases and J by 0 bases, with 15 bases between them. The DNA of the CDR3 is TGCGCCAGCAGTTTTGGGTCCGGGGGCTCTGGAAACACCATATATTTT. Translating it yields CASSFGSGGSGNTIYF.

The V call is TRBV5-6, the J call TRBJ2-5; 7 positions agree with TRBD2. Germline lookup yields CDR1 SGHDT and CDR2 YYEEEE. The trim removed 5 bases at V and 1 base at J, leaving 5 bases unmatched. This CDR3 spans 14 amino acids. This chain's CDR3 is CASRGSGGQETQYF. The CDR3 bases are TGTGCCAGCAGAGGGTCGGGGGGCCAAGAGACCCAGTACTTC.

The chain is built from TRBV14 and TRBJ2-3; 12 positions match TRBD2. This CDR3 comprises 18 residues. With 0 bases clipped from V and 3 bases from J, the junction kept 7 bases outside the gene matches. Germline V gives CDR1 SGHDN, CDR2 FVKESK. CDR3 residues: CASSQEGPLAGGTDTQYF. Written as DNA, the CDR3 is TGTGCCAGCAGCCAAGAGGGACCACTAGCGGGGGGTACAGATACGCAGTATTTT.